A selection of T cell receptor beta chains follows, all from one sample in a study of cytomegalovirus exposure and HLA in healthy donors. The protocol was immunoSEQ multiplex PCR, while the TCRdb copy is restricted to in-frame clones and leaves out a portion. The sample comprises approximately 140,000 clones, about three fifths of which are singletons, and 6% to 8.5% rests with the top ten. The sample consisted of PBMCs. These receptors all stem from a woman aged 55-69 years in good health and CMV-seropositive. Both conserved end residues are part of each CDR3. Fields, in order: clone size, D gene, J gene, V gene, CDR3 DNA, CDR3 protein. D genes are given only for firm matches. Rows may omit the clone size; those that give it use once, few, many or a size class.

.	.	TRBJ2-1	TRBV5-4	TGTGCCAGCAGCTTGCCGCTGGGGGGTGGTGAGCAGTTCTTC	CASSLPLGGGEQFF
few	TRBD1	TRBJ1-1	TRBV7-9	TGTGCCAGCAGCCGCTCGACAGGGATGAACACTGAAGCTTTCTTT	CASSRSTGMNTEAFF
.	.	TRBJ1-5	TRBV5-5	TGTGCCAGCAGCTTGGAGTCAGGGGAGCAGCCCCAGCATTTT	CASSLESGEQPQHF
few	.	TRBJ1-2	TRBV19	TGTGCCAGTAAAGCGGGACGTTTGATGAACTATGGCTACACCTTC	CASKAGRLMNYGYTF
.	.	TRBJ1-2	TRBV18	TGTGCCAGCTCCCCTCTCCCGGGTTCCAACTATGGCTACACCTTC	CASSPLPGSNYGYTF
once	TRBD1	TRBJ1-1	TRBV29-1	TGCAGCGTTGAAGGCGCCGGGGACAGGGGGGCCATGAACACTGAAGCTTTCTTT	CSVEGAGDRGAMNTEAFF
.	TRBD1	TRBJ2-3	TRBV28	TGTGCCAGCAGCCAAATCCGCGGACAGGGTGGCACAGATACGCAGTATTTT	CASSQIRGQGGTDTQYF
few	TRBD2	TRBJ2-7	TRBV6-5	TGTGCCAGCAGCCGGACTAGCGCGGCCTACGAGCAGTACTTC	CASSRTSAAYEQYF
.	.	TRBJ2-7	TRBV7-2	TGTGCCAGCAGCTTCAACAGGGCCTACGAGCAGTACTTC	CASSFNRAYEQYF
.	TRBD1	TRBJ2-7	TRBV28	TGTGCCAGCAGCCGGACAGGGATCACCTACGAGCAGTACTTC	CASSRTGITYEQYF
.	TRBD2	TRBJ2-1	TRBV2	TGTGCCAGCAGTGGAATGCGGGAGACGGCCTACAATGAGCAGTTCTTC	CASSGMRETAYNEQFF
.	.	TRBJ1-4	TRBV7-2	TGTGCCAGCAGCTTAGGGGGAGGAGGCGAAAAACTGTTTTTT	CASSLGGGGEKLFF
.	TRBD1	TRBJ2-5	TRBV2	TGTGCCAGCAGTAGGGACAGGGGGACAGAGACCCAGTACTTC	CASSRDRGTETQYF
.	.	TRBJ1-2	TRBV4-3	TGCGCCAGCAGCCAAGGGGGGCAGGGGCGGGTCTATGGCTACACCTTC	CASSQGGQGRVYGYTF
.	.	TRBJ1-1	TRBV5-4	TGTGCCAGCAGCTCTTGGGGCGGTGAAGCTTTCTTT	CASSSWGGEAFF
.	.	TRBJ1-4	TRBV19	TGTGCCAGTAGCCTTTGGGACAACGAAAAACTGTTTTTT	CASSLWDNEKLFF
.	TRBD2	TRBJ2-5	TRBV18	TGTGCCAGCTCACCACAACAGCGGGAAGGTGAGACCCAGTACTTC	CASSPQQREGETQYF
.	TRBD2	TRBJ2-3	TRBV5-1	TGCGCCAGCAGCTTGGGGACTAGTGTGACCCTAAAGCAGTATTTT	CASSLGTSVTLKQYF
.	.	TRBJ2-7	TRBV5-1	TGCGCCAGCAGCTTGGAGGGTAGCGTGATCTCCTACGAGCAGTACTTC	CASSLEGSVISYEQYF
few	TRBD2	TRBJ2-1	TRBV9	TGTGCCAGCAGCGTAGATGGGAGGGGAGCCTACAATGAGCAGTTCTTC	CASSVDGRGAYNEQFF
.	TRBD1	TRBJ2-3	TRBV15	TGTGCCACCAGCAGAGGACAGGGGAACACAGATACGCAGTATTTT	CATSRGQGNTDTQYF
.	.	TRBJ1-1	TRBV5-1	TGCGCCAGCAGTTATGTGATGGAGGGAGAAGCTTTCTTT	CASSYVMEGEAFF
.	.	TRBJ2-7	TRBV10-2	TGCGCCAGCAGATCAGACTCCTACGAGCAGTACTTC	CASRSDSYEQYF
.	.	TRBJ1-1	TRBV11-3	TGTGCCAGCAGCGCCTCCGGGGGGACGAACACTGAAGCTTTCTTT	CASSASGGTNTEAFF
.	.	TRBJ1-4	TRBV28	TGTGCCAGCAGTTCTACAGGGTTGGCTAATGAAAAACTGTTTTTT	CASSSTGLANEKLFF
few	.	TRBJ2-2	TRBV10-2	TGCGCCAGCACCTTCCAGGGGAGCGGGGAGCTGTTTTTT	CASTFQGSGELFF
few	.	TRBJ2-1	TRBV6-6	TGTGCCAGCAGTTATCGGAGAAATGAGCAGTTCTTC	CASSYRRNEQFF
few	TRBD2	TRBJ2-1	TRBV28	TGTGCCAGCAGTGAGGGTAGCGGGTACTACAATGAGCAGTTCTTC	CASSEGSGYYNEQFF
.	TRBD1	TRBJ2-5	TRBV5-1	TGCGCCAGCAGCTTGGAAGGGGGCGCGGAGACCCAGTACTTC	CASSLEGGAETQYF
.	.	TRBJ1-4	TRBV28	TGTGCCAGCAGTTACGCACTGGAAAAACTGTTTTTT	CASSYALEKLFF
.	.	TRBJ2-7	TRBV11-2	TGTGCCAGCAGCCGAACCAGGGTCTACGAGCAGTACTTC	CASSRTRVYEQYF
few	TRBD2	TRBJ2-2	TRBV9	TGTGCCAGCAGCGTAGCAGTCCTTAGCGGGGCCCTCTCCGGGGAGCTGTTTTTT	CASSVAVLSGALSGELFF
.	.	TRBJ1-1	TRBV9	TGTGCCAGCAGCGTAGATCAGAACACTGAAGCTTTCTTT	CASSVDQNTEAFF
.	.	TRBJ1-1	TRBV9	TGTGCCAGCAGCGAGGGGGGGATAATGAACACTGAAGCTTTCTTT	CASSEGGIMNTEAFF
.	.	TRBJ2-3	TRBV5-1	TGCGCCAGCAGCTTGGTGGACTCTACCCAGTATTTT	CASSLVDSTQYF
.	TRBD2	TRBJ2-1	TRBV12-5	TGTGCTAGTGGTTGGGGGGGGGATTACAATGAGCAGTTCTTC	CASGWGGDYNEQFF
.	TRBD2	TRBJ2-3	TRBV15	TGTGCCACCAGCAAAGAGCGGGAGGACACAGATACGCAGTATTTT	CATSKEREDTDTQYF
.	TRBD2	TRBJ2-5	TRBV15	TGTGCCACCAGCAGAAGACGACTAGCAGGGGAGACCCAGTACTTC	CATSRRRLAGETQYF
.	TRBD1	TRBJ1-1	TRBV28	TGTGCCAGCAGCCCACCGACAGGGCGGAGTACTGAAGCTTTCTTT	CASSPPTGRSTEAFF
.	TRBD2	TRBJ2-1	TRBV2	TGTGCCAGCAGGACTAGCGGGTCTATCAATGAGCAGTTCTTC	CASRTSGSINEQFF